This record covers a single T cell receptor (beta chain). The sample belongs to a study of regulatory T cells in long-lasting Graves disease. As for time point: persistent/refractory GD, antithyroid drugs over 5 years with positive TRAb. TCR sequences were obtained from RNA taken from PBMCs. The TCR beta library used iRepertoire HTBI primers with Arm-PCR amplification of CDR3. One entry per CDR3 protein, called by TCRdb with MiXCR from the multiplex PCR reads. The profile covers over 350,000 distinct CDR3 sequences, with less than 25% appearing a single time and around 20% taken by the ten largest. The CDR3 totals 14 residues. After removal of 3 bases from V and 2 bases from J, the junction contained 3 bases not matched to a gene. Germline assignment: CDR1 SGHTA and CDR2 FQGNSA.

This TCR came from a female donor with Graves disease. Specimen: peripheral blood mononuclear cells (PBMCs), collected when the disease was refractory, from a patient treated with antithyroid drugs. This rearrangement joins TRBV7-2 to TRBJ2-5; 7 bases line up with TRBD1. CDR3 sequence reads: CASSFGTAQETQYF. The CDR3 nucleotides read TGTGCCAGCAGCTTTGGGACAGCGCAAGAGACCCAGTACTTC.